This T cell receptor (beta chain) was observed in a study of shared clonotypes between healthy human individuals. Some clones are missing from TCRdb's copy, which holds only in-frame ones; the method was immunoSEQ multiplex PCR. The sample includes approximately 1,000,000 clones, approximately 75% seen only once; the top ten take more than 0.85%. Findings and caveats of the study: Rarefaction gave evidence that sorted-subset sequencing remained incomplete despite large depth.

Trimming took off 5 bases at V and 5 bases at J, with 14 bases between the two ends. Per germline, CDR1 SGHTA and CDR2 FQGTGA. This CDR3 has 14 residues. Details on this clone: Its cognate antigen is unknown.

The sequence came from a man aged 18-30 years in good health. Some clones in this sample may be carry-over from other donors' samples. J is TRBJ2-3 and V is TRBV7-3; D is unclear. Input material: memory CD4+ T cells from PBMCs. Subset reported: CD45RA-negative fraction. CDR3 protein: CASSLRSTRDTQYF. As DNA, the CDR3 is TGTGCCAGCAGCCTGAGGTCTACACGAGATACGCAGTATTTT.